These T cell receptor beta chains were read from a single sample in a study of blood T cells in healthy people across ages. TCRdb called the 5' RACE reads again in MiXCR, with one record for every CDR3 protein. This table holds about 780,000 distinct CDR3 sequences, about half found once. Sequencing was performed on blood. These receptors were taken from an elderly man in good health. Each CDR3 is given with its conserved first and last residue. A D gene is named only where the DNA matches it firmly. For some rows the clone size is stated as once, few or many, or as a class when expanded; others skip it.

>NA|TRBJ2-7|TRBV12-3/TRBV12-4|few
TGTGCCAGCAGCCCTAACCCAGTCTACGAGCAGTACTTC
CASSPNPVYEQYF
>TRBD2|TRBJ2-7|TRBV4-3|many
TGCGCCAGCAGCTGGACTAGCAGCTACGAGCAGTACTTC
CASSWTSSYEQYF
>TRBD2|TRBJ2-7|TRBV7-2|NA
TGTGCCAGCAGCTTAAGCGGGGAACACTACGAGCAGTACTTC
CASSLSGEHYEQYF
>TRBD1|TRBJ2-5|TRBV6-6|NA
TGTGCCAGCAGTAACCGGGACAGGGGTGGAGAGACCCAGTACTTC
CASSNRDRGGETQYF
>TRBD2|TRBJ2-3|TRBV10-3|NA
TGTGCCGTCAGAGCTAGCGGGAGGGCCGAGACAGATACGCAGTATTTT
CAVRASGRAETDTQYF
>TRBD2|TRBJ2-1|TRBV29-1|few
TGCAGCGGAGGACTAGCGGGGAACAATGAGCAGTTCTTC
CSGGLAGNNEQFF
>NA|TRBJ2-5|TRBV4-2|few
TGTGCCAGCAGCCAAGATAGGAACGGAGTAGAGACCCAGTACTTC
CASSQDRNGVETQYF
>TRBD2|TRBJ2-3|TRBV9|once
TGTGCCAGCAGACGGGCGGGAGATTACGATACGCGGTATTTT
CASRRAGDYDTRYF
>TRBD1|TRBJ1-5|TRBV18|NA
TGTGCCAGCTCACAAGAGACAGGGTATAGCAATCAGCCCCAGCATTTT
CASSQETGYSNQPQHF
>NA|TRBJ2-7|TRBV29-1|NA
TGCAGCGTTGTTGGGTATTCCTACGAGCAGTACTTC
CSVVGYSYEQYF
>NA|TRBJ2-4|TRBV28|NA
TGTGCCAGCACATCCGGGGAAAAAAACATTCAGTACTTC
CASTSGEKNIQYF
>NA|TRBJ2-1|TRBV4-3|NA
TGCGCCAGCAGCCAAATCTCCTCGGGCCCCAATGAGCAGTTCTTC
CASSQISSGPNEQFF
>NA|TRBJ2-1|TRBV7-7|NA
TGTGCTAGCAGCTTAGCACAGGACAGCTACAATGAGCAGTTCTTC
CASSLAQDSYNEQFF
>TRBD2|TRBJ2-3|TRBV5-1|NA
TGCGCCAGCAGCCCATTGCTAGCGGGAGTTGGCACAGATACGCAGTATTTT
CASSPLLAGVGTDTQYF
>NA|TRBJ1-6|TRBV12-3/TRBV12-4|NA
TGTGCCAGCAGTTTAAAGGCAGGGGTGAATTCACCCCTCCACTTT
CASSLKAGVNSPLHF
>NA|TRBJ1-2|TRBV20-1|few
TGCAGTGCTATCCTAGGCGGCACCTATCATGGCTACACCTTC
CSAILGGTYHGYTF
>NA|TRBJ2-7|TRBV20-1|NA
TGCAGTGCAACGGACAACTACGAGCAGTACTTC
CSATDNYEQYF
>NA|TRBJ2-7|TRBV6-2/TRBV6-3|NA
TGTGCCAGCAGTTGGGAGCAGAGGGAGTACTTC
CASSWEQREYF
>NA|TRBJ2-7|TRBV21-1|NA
TGTGCCAGCAACGGGACAGGGGGCTTCTACGAGCAGTACTTC
CASNGTGGFYEQYF
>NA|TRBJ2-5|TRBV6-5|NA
TGTGCCAGCAGCTCTTGGACTGATCGGGAGACCCAGTACTTC
CASSSWTDRETQYF
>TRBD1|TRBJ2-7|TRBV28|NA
TGTGCCAGCACCTTCCTCCGGGACAGGGGCTACGAGCAGTACTTC
CASTFLRDRGYEQYF